This T cell receptor (beta chain) was obtained from a study of T-cell memory formation after mild COVID-19. Overall study results and limits: Pre-infection memory already had some responding clones, implying cross-reactive memory joined. The study found balanced CD4/CD8 in clones contracting day 15 to 85 and a CD4+ lean in later expanders.

This clonotype was seen ten or more times. Its target is unknown. Germline assignment: CDR1 MGHRA and CDR2 YSYEKL. Trimming took off 4 bases at V and 8 bases at J, with 8 bases between the two ends. The CDR3 covers 11 residues. TCRdb reprocessed the 5' RACE reads via MiXCR and lists one record per CDR3 protein. Here the sample spans around 250,000 distinct CDR3 sequences, roughly 9.4% being singletons. The sample comprised PBMCs or a T cell subset sorted from them (not recorded which). V is TRBV4-1 and J is TRBJ1-2; weak D call: TRBD1 (5 bases). This receptor was taken from a man aged 18 to 35 who had mild COVID-19 (a few samples of this study predate the infection). Cell type and time point are not known. Here the CDR3 reads CASSRGVGYTF. For the CDR3, the DNA is TGCGCCAGCAGCCGGGGCGTCGGCTACACCTTC.